Below are 5 T cell receptor beta chains sequenced from a single sample in a study of shared clonotypes between healthy human individuals. Libraries were prepared by immunoSEQ multiplex PCR; TCRdb keeps only in-frame clonotypes and omits some of them. The sample records about half a million clones, almost 80% being singletons. Sequencing input: PBMCs. The source is a woman aged 35 to 49 in good health. Some clones in this sample may be carry-over from other donors' samples.

The V gene is TRBV5-4, the J gene TRBJ2-7; no definite D call. The CDR3 extends over 13 amino acids. Germline CDR1 reads SGHNT; CDR2 reads YYREEE (reference sequence). The V and J ends lost 3 bases and 7 bases respectively, with 14 bases between them. CDR3: CASSYGPAVEQYF. CDR3 DNA sequence: TGTGCCAGCAGCTACGGACCCGCCGTGGAGCAGTACTTC.

This clone was counted a few times. A single base separates this from a much larger clone, so it may be a read error. Additional DNA sequences in this sample encode the identical CDR3. The chain couples TRBV11-2 to TRBJ1-1; TRBD1 might be the D (5 bases). Germline CDR1 SGHAT, CDR2 FQNNGV. CDR3 length: 13 residues. V lost 2 bases and J 1 base, leaving 5 bases between the germline ends. The CDR3, as DNA: TGTGCCAGCAGCTTAAGGGGGAACACTGAAGCTTTCTTT. Protein: CASSLRGNTEAFF.

V and J are TRBV5-4 and TRBJ2-2; 13 positions match TRBD2. The CDR3 has 16 residues. Germline-derived CDR1 and CDR2 are SGHNT and YYREEE (reference sequence). J was trimmed by 7 bases and V by 4 bases; bases with no gene match: 7. CDR3: CASSLGLAGVYGELFF. CDR3 sequence (DNA): TGTGCCAGCAGCCTTGGACTAGCGGGAGTTTACGGGGAGCTGTTTTTT.

The V and J genes are TRBV9 and TRBJ2-1, with TRBD2 matching over 9 bases. The length of the CDR3 is 14 residues. Germline assignment: CDR1 SGDLS and CDR2 YYNGEE. Unmatched junction bases numbered 1, after V lost 0 bases and J lost 6 bases. CDR3 in amino acids: CASSVGLAVNEQFF. In DNA, the CDR3 is TGTGCCAGCAGCGTAGGACTAGCGGTCAATGAGCAGTTCTTC.

The chain links TRBV5-1 to TRBJ1-3; D unclear. V was cut by 3 bases and J by 0 bases, with 13 bases left in between. The CDR3 length is 16 residues. The germline V gene has CDR1 SGHRS and CDR2 YFSETQ. This chain's CDR3 is CASSSEVPSSGNTIYF. CDR3 sequence (DNA): TGCGCCAGCAGCTCTGAGGTACCAAGCTCTGGAAACACCATATATTTT.